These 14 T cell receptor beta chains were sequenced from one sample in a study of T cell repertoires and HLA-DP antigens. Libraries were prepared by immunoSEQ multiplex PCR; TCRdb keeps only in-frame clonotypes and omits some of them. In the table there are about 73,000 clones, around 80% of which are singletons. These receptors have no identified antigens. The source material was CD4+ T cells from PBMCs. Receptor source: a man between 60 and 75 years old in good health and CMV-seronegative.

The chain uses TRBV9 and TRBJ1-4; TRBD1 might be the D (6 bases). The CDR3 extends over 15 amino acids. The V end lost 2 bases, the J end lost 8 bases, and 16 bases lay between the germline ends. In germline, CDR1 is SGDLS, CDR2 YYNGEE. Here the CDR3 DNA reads TGTGCCAGCAGCGTCGGGGGCAGCGGACAAGAAAAACTGTTTTTT. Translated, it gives CASSVGGSGQEKLFF.

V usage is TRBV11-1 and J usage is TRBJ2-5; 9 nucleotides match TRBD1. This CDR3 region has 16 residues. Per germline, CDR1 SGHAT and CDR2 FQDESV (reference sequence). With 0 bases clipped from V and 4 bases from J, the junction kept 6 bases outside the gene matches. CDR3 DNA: TGTGCCAGCAGCTTAGCGCGTGCGACAGGGGGAGAGACCCAGTACTTC. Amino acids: CASSLARATGGETQYF.

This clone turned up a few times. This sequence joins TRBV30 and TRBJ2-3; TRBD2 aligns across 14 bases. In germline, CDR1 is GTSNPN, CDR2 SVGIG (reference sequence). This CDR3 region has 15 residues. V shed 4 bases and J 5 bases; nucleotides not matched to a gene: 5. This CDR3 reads CAWNRLAGGLDTQYF. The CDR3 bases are TGTGCCTGGAACCGACTAGCGGGAGGGTTAGATACGCAGTATTTT. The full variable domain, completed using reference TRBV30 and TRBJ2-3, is SQTIHQWPATLVQPVGSPLSLECTVEGTSNPNLYWYRQAAGRGLQLLFYSVGIGQISSEVPQNLSASRPQDRQFILSSKKLLLSDSGFYLCAWNRLAGGLDTQYFGPGTRLTVL.

As DNA, the CDR3 is TGCGCCAGCAGCCCTTCGGGGGGGCCTAGTACCGGGGAGCTGTTTTTT. Translating gives CASSPSGGPSTGELFF. The J gene is TRBJ2-2, the V gene TRBV5-1, with 8 positions matching TRBD2. Germline CDR1 SGHRS, CDR2 YFSETQ. The CDR3 totals 16 residues. V shed 4 bases, J shed 5 bases, and the junction held 10 bases outside the gene matches.

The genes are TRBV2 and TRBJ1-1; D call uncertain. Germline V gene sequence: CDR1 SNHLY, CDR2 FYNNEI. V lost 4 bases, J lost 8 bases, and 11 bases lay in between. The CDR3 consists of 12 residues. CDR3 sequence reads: CASSGSVVEAFF. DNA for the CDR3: TGTGCCAGCAGTGGGTCAGTCGTCGAAGCTTTCTTT.

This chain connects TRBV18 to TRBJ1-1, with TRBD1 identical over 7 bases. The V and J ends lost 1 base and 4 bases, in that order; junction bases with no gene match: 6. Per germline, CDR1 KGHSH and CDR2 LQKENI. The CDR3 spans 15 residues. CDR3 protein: CASSPLKQGTTEAFF. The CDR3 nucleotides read TGTGCCAGCTCACCACTCAAACAGGGGACCACTGAAGCTTTCTTT.

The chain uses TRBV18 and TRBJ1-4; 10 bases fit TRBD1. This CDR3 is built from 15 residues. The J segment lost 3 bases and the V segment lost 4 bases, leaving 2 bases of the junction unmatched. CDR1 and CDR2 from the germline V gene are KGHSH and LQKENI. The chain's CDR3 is CASSLGQGPNEKLFF. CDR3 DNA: TGTGCCAGCTCACTGGGACAGGGGCCTAATGAAAAACTGTTTTTT.

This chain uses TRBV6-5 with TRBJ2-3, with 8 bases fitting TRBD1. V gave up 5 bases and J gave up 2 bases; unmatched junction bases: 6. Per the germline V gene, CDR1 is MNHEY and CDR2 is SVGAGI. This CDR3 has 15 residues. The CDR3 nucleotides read TGTGCCAGCAGTAGAGCAGGGGGCACCACAGATACGCAGTATTTT. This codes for CASSRAGGTTDTQYF.

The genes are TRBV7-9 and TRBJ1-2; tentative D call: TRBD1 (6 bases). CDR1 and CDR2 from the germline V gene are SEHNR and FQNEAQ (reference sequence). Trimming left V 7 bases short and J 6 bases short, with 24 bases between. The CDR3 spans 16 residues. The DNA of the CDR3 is TGTGCCAGCACCTGGGGGAGGACAGAACGGGCGGATGGCTACACCTTC. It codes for CASTWGRTERADGYTF.

CDR3 in amino acids: CASSKTQGMNTEAFF. CDR3 nucleotides: TGCGCCAGCAGCAAAACACAGGGGATGAACACTGAAGCTTTCTTT. V is TRBV4-1 and J is TRBJ1-1, with 7 bases identical to TRBD1. The CDR3 is 15 amino acids. CDR1 MGHRA and CDR2 YSYEKL come from the germline V gene. Germline trimming cut 5 bases from V and 0 bases from J; bases unmatched to any gene: 6.

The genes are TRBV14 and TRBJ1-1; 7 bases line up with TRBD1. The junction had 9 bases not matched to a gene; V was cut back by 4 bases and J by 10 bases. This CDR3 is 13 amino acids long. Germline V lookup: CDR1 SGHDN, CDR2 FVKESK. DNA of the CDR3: TGTGCCAGCAGCCTGCAGGGGGACGGGGGAGCTTTCTTT. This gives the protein CASSLQGDGGAFF.

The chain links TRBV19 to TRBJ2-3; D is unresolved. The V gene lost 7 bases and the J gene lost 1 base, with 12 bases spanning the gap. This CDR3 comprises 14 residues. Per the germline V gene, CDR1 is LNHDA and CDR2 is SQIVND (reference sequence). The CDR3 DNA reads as TGTGCCAGTACCTCGGGCGGAGGCACAGATACGCAGTATTTT. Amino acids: CASTSGGGTDTQYF. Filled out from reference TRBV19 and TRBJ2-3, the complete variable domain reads DGGITQSPKYLFRKEGQNVTLSCEQNLNHDAMYWYRQDPGQGLRLIYYSQIVNDFQKGDIAEGYSVSREKKESFPLTVTSAQKNPTAFYLCASTSGGGTDTQYFGPGTRLTVL.

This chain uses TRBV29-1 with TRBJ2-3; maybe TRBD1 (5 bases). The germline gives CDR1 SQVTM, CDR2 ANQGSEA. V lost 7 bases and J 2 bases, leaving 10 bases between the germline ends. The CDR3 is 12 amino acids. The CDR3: CSDRQSTDTQYF. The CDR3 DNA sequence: TGCAGCGACCGACAGTCCACAGATACGCAGTATTTT.

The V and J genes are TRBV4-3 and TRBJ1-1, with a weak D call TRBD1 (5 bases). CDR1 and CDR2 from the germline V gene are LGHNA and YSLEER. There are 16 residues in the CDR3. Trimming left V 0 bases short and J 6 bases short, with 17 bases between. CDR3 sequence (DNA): TGCGCCAGCAGCCAAGATAGAAATGGGGCAGACGCTGAAGCTTTCTTT. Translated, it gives CASSQDRNGADAEAFF.